Presented here are 11 T cell receptor beta chains from one specimen sequenced in a study of cytomegalovirus exposure and HLA in healthy donors. This PCR relied on a set of 60 Vbeta primers and 13 Jbeta primers. Only in-frame clones appear in the TCRdb table, and some are missing; sequencing was by immunoSEQ multiplex PCR. The table lists about 77,000 clones, around 81% of them singletons. The sample consisted of PBMCs. The origin of the receptors is a man between 35 and 55 years old in good health and CMV-seronegative.

V gene TRBV10-3 combines with J gene TRBJ2-7, with D perhaps TRBD1 (5 bases). The CDR3 covers 13 residues. CDR1 is ENHRY and CDR2 is SYGVKD in the germline V gene. Trimming took off 10 bases at V and 0 bases at J, with 13 bases between the two ends. CDR3 region: CATFDRSSYEQYF. Written as DNA, the CDR3 is TGTGCCACCTTCGACAGAAGCTCCTACGAGCAGTACTTC.

This clone has more than one count but fewer than ten. The genes are TRBV12-5 and TRBJ2-7; D gene unclear. The CDR3 has 15 amino acids. With 1 base removed from V and 0 bases from J, the gap between germline ends came to 10 bases. Germline assignment: CDR1 LGHNT and CDR2 FRNRAP. CDR3 bases: TGTGCTAGTGGTTTGGGAGGAATCAGCTCCTACGAGCAGTACTTC. Its protein product is CASGLGGISSYEQYF.

The genes are TRBV6-5 and TRBJ2-2; 7 bases align to TRBD1. V was clipped by 2 bases and J by 7 bases; unmatched bases: 7. The CDR3 loop spans 15 amino acids. Germline CDR1 is MNHEY and CDR2 is SVGAGI. In nucleotides, the CDR3 is TGTGCCAGCAGTTACCAGGGGGTACGGCACGGGGAGCTGTTTTTT. Residues: CASSYQGVRHGELFF.

The chain employs TRBV4-1 and TRBJ1-5; D uncertain. This CDR3 is 15 amino acids long. V lost 0 bases to trimming and J lost 4 bases, with 10 bases between them. Germline CDR1 reads MGHRA; CDR2 reads YSYEKL. The CDR3 DNA reads as TGCGCCAGCAGCCAAGATATCCGGGTGAATCAGCCCCAGCATTTT. Translation gives CASSQDIRVNQPQHF.

As for this clone: A junction end diverges from the germline sequence, so it may reflect a read error. This chain connects TRBV10-3 to TRBJ1-5, with D perhaps TRBD1 (5 bases). Germline lookup yields CDR1 ENHRY and CDR2 SYGVKD. This CDR3 contains 14 residues. The DNA for the CDR3 is TGTGCCATCAGAGGCGGCGGGGCTGGGCAGCTCCAGCATTTT. Residues: CAIRGGGAGQLQHF.

J is TRBJ2-3 and V is TRBV5-1; 10 bases are a match to TRBD2. After removal of 0 bases from V and 2 bases from J, the junction contained 3 bases not matched to a gene. CDR1 and CDR2 from the germline V gene are SGHRS and YFSETQ. The CDR3 has 16 residues. The CDR3 sequence: CASSLATSGPTDTQYF. The CDR3 coding sequence is TGCGCCAGCAGCTTGGCGACTAGCGGGCCCACAGATACGCAGTATTTT.

The rearrangement uses TRBV2 and TRBJ1-3; D is possibly TRBD1 (5 bases). V lost 4 bases and J 2 bases, leaving 15 bases between the germline ends. Germline lookup yields CDR1 SNHLY and CDR2 FYNNEI. CDR3 size: 16 residues. The CDR3 DNA follows: TGTGCCAGCAGTGTCGACAGCATCTTAGCTGGAAACACCATATATTTT. Translating it yields CASSVDSILAGNTIYF.

The J gene is TRBJ1-2, the V gene TRBV7-6; TRBD1 might be the D (6 bases). CDR3 length: 17 residues. Germline-derived CDR1 and CDR2 are SGHVS and FNYEAQ. V lost 4 bases to trimming and J lost 8 bases, with 26 bases between them. CDR3 sequence: CASSSHPGGQRVGGYTF. CDR3 DNA sequence: TGTGCCAGCAGCTCCCACCCCGGCGGACAGCGAGTAGGCGGCTACACCTTC. Together with reference TRBV7-6 and TRBJ1-2, the CDR3 gives the full variable domain: GAGVSQSPRYKVTKRGQDVALRCDPISGHVSLYWYRQALGQGPEFLTYFNYEAQQDKSGLPNDRFSAERPEGSISTLTIQRTEQRDSAMYRCASSSHPGGQRVGGYTFGSGTRLTVV.

A few counts support this clone. This chain uses TRBV19 with TRBJ1-1, with D perhaps matching TRBD1 (6 bases). CDR1 and CDR2 from the germline V gene are LNHDA and SQIVND (reference sequence). CDR3 size: 13 residues. Trimming took off 5 bases at V and 0 bases at J, with 7 bases between the two ends. In DNA form, the CDR3 reads TGTGCCAGTAGTGGGACACTGAACACTGAAGCTTTCTTT. Translated: CASSGTLNTEAFF.

As DNA, the CDR3 is TGTGCCATCAGTGATCTAGCGGGGAGAAATGAGCAGTTCTTC. The encoded protein is CAISDLAGRNEQFF. The chain links TRBV10-3 to TRBJ2-1; 9 nucleotides match TRBD2. Trimming removed 3 bases from V and 7 bases from J; junction bases left unmatched: 4. This CDR3 spans 14 amino acids. Germline V gene data show CDR1 as ENHRY and CDR2 as SYGVKD.

The chain has TRBV5-5 and TRBJ2-5; TRBD2 matches 7 bases. The J call may be wrong; the DNA end is better matched by TRBJ2-7. The CDR3 sequence is 15 residues long. Per germline, CDR1 SGHKS and CDR2 YYEKEE (reference sequence). The CDR3 region is CASSLFAGLNYEQYF. The CDR3 nucleotides read TGTGCCAGCAGCTTGTTTGCGGGACTAAATTACGAGCAGTACTTC.